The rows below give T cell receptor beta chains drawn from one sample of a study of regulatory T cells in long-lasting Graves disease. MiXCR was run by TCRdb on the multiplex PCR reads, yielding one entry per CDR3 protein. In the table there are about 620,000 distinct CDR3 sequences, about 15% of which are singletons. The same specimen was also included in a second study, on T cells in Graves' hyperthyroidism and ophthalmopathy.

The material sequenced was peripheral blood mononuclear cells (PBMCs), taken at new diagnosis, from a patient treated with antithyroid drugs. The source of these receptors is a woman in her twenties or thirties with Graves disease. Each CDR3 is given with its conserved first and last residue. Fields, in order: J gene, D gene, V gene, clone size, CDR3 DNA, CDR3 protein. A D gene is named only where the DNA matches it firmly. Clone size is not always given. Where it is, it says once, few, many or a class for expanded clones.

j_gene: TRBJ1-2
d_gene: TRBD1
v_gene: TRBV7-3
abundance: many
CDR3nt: TGTGCCAGCAGCTTCTCCGGGACAGGGGACTATGGCTACACCTTC
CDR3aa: CASSFSGTGDYGYTF

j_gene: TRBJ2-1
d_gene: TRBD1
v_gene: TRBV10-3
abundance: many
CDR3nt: TGTGCCACCACGGACAGGGGGGACAATGAGCAGTTCTTC
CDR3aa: CATTDRGDNEQFF

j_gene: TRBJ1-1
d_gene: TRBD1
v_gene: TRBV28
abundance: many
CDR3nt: TGTGCCAGCAGTGGAGCCCCAACAGGGGGCGTCGGAGCTTTCTTT
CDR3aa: CASSGAPTGGVGAFF

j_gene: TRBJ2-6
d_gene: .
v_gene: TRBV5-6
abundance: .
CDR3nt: TGTGCCAGCAGATCCATCTCTTACTCTGGGGCCAACGTCCTGACTTTC
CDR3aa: CASRSISYSGANVLTF

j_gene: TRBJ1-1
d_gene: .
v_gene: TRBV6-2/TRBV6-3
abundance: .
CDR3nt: TGTACCAGCACCTCGGGAGGGGGGAACACTGAAGCTTTCTTT
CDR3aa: CTSTSGGGNTEAFF

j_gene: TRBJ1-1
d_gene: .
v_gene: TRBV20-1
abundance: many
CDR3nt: TGCAGTGCAGGTTTAGAGGGATTGCTGAACACTGAAGCTTTCTTT
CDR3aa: CSAGLEGLLNTEAFF

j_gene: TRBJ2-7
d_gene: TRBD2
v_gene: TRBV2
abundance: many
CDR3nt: TGTGCCAGCGCTCCCCTAGCCGGGACGGGGAGGGGAGAGCAGTACTTC
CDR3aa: CASAPLAGTGRGEQYF

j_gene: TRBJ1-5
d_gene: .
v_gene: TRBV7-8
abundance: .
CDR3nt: TGTGCCAGCAGCTTTCTCGGGGGAGGGTCGAGCAATCAGCCCCAGCATTTT
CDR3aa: CASSFLGGGSSNQPQHF

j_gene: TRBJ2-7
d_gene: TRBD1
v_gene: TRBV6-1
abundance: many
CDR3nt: TGTGCCAGCATGGGACAGGGGGCCTACGAGCAGTACTTC
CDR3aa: CASMGQGAYEQYF

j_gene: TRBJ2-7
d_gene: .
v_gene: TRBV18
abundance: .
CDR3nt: TGTGCCAGCTCACCACGGGCTTGGAGCTACGAGCAGTACTTC
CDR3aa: CASSPRAWSYEQYF

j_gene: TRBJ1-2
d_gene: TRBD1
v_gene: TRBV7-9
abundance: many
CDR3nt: TGTGCCAGCCGACAAGGGGGCGGCTATGGCTACACCTTC
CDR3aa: CASRQGGGYGYTF

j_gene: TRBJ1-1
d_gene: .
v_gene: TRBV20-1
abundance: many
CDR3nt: TGCAGTGCTAGCGACAGGAACACTGAAGCTTTCTTT
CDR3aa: CSASDRNTEAFF

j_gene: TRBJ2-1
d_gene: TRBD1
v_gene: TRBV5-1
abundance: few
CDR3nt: TGCGCCAGCAGCCCAACAGGGGGCTTGTTCAATGAGCAGTTCTTC
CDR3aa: CASSPTGGLFNEQFF

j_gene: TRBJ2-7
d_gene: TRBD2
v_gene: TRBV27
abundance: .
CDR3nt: TGTGCCAGCAGTTCCTACACTAGCGGCTACGAGCAGTACTTC
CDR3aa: CASSSYTSGYEQYF

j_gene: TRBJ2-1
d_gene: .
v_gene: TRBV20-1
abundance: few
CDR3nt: TGCAGTGCTAGAGATCGGGGGACGGCAGACAATGAGCAGTTCTTC
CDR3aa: CSARDRGTADNEQFF

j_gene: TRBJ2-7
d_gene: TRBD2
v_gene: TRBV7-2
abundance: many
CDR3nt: TGTGCCAGCAGCTACCCGACTAGCGGGCCCTACGAGCAGTACTTC
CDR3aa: CASSYPTSGPYEQYF

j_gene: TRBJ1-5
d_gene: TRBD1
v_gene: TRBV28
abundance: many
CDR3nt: TGTGCCAGCAGTTTAGACCGGGACAGGTACATATCCAATCAGCCCCAGCATTTT
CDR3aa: CASSLDRDRYISNQPQHF

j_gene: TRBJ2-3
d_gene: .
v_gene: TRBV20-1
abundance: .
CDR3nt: TGCAGTGCTAGTGGACCGTCCACAAATACGCAGTATTTT
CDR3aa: CSASGPSTNTQYF

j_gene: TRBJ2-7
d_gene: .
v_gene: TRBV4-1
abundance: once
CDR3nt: TGCGCCAGCAGCCACCCAGGACGGGCTTTCGAGCAGTACTTC
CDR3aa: CASSHPGRAFEQYF

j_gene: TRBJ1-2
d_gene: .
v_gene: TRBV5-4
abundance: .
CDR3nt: TGTGCCAGCAGCTGGGACGGGGATTATGGCTACACCTTC
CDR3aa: CASSWDGDYGYTF

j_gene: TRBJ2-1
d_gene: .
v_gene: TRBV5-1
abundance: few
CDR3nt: TGCGCCAGCAGCTTCCTCTCGGAGAGTTACAATGAGCAGTTCTTC
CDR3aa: CASSFLSESYNEQFF

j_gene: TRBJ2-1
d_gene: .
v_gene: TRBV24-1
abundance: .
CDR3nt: TGTGCCACCAGTGATTTGTCCGGAAATGAGCAGTTCTTC
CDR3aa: CATSDLSGNEQFF

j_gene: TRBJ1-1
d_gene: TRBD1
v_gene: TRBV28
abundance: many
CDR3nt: TGTGCCAGCAATGGCAGGGGGCCGAACACTGAAGCTTTCTTT
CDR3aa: CASNGRGPNTEAFF

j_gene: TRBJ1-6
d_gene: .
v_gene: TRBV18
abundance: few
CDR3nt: TGTGCCAGCTCCCTAGAGACAGGAGTGGGAACCCTCCACTTT
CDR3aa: CASSLETGVGTLHF

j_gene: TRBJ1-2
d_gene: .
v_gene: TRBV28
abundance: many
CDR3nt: TGTGCCAGCAGTTTAGGAGCCCGATGGGATGGCTACACCTTC
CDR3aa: CASSLGARWDGYTF

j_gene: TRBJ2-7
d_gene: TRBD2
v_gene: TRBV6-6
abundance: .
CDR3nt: TGTGCCAGCAGTTACTCGAGGACCGGGACTAGCGGGGGCGAGCAGTACTTC
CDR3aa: CASSYSRTGTSGGEQYF

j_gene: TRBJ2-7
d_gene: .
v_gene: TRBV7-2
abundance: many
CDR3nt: TGTGCCAGCAGCTTAGCCAGCGAGTACGAGCAGTACTTC
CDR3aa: CASSLASEYEQYF

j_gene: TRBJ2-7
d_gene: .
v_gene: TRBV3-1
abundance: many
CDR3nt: TGTGCCAGCAGCCAAGCCGGGGACGGCAACCAGTACTTC
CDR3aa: CASSQAGDGNQYF

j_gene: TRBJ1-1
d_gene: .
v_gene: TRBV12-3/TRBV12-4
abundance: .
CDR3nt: TGTGCCAGCAGTTTCAAAGATTTTAACACTGAAGCTTTCTTT
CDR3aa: CASSFKDFNTEAFF

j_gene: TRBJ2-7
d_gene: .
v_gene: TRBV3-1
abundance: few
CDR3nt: TGTGCCAGCAGCCAGTACCAGACGGCCTACGAGCAGTACTTC
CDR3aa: CASSQYQTAYEQYF

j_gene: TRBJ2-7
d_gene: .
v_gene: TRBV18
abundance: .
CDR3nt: TGTGCCAGCTCACCACCCATGGGGAGCTCCTACGAGCAGTACTTC
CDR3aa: CASSPPMGSSYEQYF

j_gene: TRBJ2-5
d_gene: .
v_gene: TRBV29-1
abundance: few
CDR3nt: TGCAGCGTTGACCTTGGTGGGGAGACCCAGTACTTC
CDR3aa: CSVDLGGETQYF

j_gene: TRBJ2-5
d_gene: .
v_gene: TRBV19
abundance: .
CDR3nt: TGTGCCAGTAGTAGCGACAGCACGGAGACCCAGTACTTC
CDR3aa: CASSSDSTETQYF

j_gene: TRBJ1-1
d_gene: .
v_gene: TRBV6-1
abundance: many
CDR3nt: TGTGCCAGCAGTGAAGCCTGGCCGAACACTGAAGCTTTCTTT
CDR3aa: CASSEAWPNTEAFF

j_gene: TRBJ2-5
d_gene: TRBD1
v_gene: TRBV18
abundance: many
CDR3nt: TGTGCCAGCTCACCCGGGACAGGGGTAGAGACCCAGTACTTC
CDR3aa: CASSPGTGVETQYF

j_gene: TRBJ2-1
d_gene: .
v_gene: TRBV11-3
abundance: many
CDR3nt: TGTGCCAGCAGCTTGATGGGAGGCTATGAGCAGTTCTTC
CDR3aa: CASSLMGGYEQFF

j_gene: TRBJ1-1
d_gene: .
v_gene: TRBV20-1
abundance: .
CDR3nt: TGCAGTGCCCCCCCGAACACAGGGAATTTTGGCACTGAAGCTTTCTTT
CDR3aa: CSAPPNTGNFGTEAFF

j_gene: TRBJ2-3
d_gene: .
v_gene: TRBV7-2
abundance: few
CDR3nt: TGTGCCAGCAGAATAGGGCAGGGGGATCGTCTTGGCGGGAGGGATACGCAGTATTTT
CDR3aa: CASRIGQGDRLGGRDTQYF

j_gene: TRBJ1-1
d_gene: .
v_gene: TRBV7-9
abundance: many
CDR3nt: TGTGCCAGCAACCCGACCGGCCGTCACACTGAAGCTTTCTTT
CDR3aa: CASNPTGRHTEAFF

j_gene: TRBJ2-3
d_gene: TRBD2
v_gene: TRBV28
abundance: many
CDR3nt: TGTGCCAGCAGTTTTGTCGGGTATGCGGGAGGCACAGATACGCAGTATTTT
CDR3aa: CASSFVGYAGGTDTQYF

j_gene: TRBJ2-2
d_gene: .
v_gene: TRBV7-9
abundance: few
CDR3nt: TGTGCCAGCAGCCGCGGACAGTTCACCGGGGAGCTGTTTTTT
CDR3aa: CASSRGQFTGELFF

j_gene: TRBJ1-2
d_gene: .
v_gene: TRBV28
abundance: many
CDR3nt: TGTGCCAGCAGTCCGGGGATCATAGCTAACTATGGCTACACCTTC
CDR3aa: CASSPGIIANYGYTF

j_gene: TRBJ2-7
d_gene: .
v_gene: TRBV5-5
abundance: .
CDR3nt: TGTGCCAGCAGCGTGACCGAAATCTACGACCAGTACTTC
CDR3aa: CASSVTEIYDQYF

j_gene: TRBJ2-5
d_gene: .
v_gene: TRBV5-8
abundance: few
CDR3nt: TGTGCCAGCAGCCCAGGACAGCAACAAGAGACCCAGTACTTC
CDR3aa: CASSPGQQQETQYF

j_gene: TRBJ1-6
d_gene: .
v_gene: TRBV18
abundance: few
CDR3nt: TGTGCCAGCTCAGGTCAGGGGAGCGATTCACCCCTCCACTTT
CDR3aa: CASSGQGSDSPLHF

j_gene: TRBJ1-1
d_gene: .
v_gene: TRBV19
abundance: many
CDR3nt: TGTGCCAGTTCGGGTTCCCGGGGCAGGGTGATCATGAACACTGAAGCTTTCTTT
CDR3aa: CASSGSRGRVIMNTEAFF

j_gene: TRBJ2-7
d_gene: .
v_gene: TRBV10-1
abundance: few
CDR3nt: TGCGCCAGCAGTGAGGGGATTGGGACGACCGAGCAGTACTTC
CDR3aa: CASSEGIGTTEQYF

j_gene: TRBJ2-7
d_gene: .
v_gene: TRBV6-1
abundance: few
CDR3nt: TGTGCCAGCAGGGTCACAACCTACGAGCAGTACTTC
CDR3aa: CASRVTTYEQYF